The 7 T cell receptor beta chains given below trace back to one sample, sequenced in a study of blood T cell repertoires in COVID-19. Only in-frame clones appear in the TCRdb table, and some are missing; sequencing was by immunoSEQ multiplex PCR. Seen here are just under 40,000 clones, about 94% observed once, and the top ten hold approximately 4.2%. The specimen sequenced was peripheral blood. Receptor source: a human donor with active COVID-19. The donor label of this sample is uncertain.

The genes are TRBV7-9 and TRBJ1-5; 7 bases are a match to TRBD1. V was pared by 2 bases and J by 7 bases, with 17 bases of the junction left unmatched. Germline CDR1 SEHNR, CDR2 FQNEAQ (reference sequence). The CDR3 runs to 18 residues. The CDR3 nucleotides are TGTGCCAGCAGCTTAAACGCCGGGACAGCCGATAACTTCCAGCCCCAGCATTTT. Translating gives CASSLNAGTADNFQPQHF.

The chain's CDR3 is CSGGTSYEQYF. In DNA form, the CDR3 reads TGCAGTGGGGGGACAAGCTACGAGCAGTACTTC. This sequence joins TRBV20-1 and TRBJ2-7; D is possibly TRBD1 (6 bases). Trimming shortened V by 7 bases and J by 3 bases, and 10 bases separated the two germline ends. The CDR3 extends over 11 amino acids. The germline V gene encodes CDR1 DFQATT and CDR2 SNEGSKA (reference sequence).

The CDR3 nucleotides read TGCGCCAGCAGGTTCTCAACGGGGGGAGAAAAACTGTTTTTT. Its translation: CASRFSTGGEKLFF. The rearrangement uses TRBV5-1 and TRBJ1-4; D may be TRBD1 (5 bases). V lost 5 bases, J lost 8 bases, and 16 bases lay in between. In germline, CDR1 is SGHRS, CDR2 YFSETQ. CDR3 length equals 14 residues. Drawing the rest from reference TRBV5-1 and TRBJ1-4, the complete variable domain is KAGVTQTPRYLIKTRGQQVTLSCSPISGHRSVSWYQQTPGQGLQFLFEYFSETQRNKGNFPGRFSGRQFSNSRSEMNVSTLELGDSALYLCASRFSTGGEKLFFGSGTQLSVL.

This chain uses TRBV9 with TRBJ1-1; possibly TRBD1 for D (5 bases). Between the trimmed V and J ends, which lost 1 base and 4 bases, there was a span of 11 bases. The CDR3 contains 14 residues. Looked up from germline, CDR1 is SGDLS and CDR2 is YYNGEE. In DNA form, the CDR3 reads TGTGCCAGCAGCGTAACGACGGGGGGCACTGAAGCTTTCTTT. Its protein is CASSVTTGGTEAFF.

This sequence joins TRBV25-1 and TRBJ2-2; D might be TRBD2 (6 bases). Germline V gene lookup returns CDR1 MGHDK and CDR2 SYGVNS. This CDR3 has 14 amino acids. V was trimmed by 4 bases and J by 1 base, leaving 7 bases between them. CDR3 bases: TGTGCCAGCAGTGTAGCGGTGAACACCGGGGAGCTGTTTTTT. Translation gives CASSVAVNTGELFF.

The rearrangement uses TRBV24-1 and TRBJ1-1; possibly TRBD1 for D (5 bases). This CDR3 is built from 15 residues. Trimming removed 4 bases at V and 0 bases at J, with 11 bases between. Germline-derived CDR1 and CDR2 are KGHDR and SFDVKD. The CDR3 nucleotides are TGTGCCACCAGTGACGCGGCAGGGCTGAACACTGAAGCTTTCTTT. This codes for CATSDAAGLNTEAFF.

The rearrangement links TRBV29-1 to TRBJ1-2; tentatively, D is TRBD1 (6 bases). Germline V gene data show CDR1 as SQVTM and CDR2 as ANQGSEA. Trimming removed 0 bases from V and 7 bases from J, with 12 bases in between. The CDR3 sequence is 13 residues long. Here the CDR3 DNA reads TGCAGCGTTGAAGAGCGCAGGGGCGGTGGCTACACCTTC. This gives the protein CSVEERRGGGYTF.